One sample yielded the 18 T cell receptor beta chains listed below, sequenced in a study of vaccination effects on CD4 cells after COVID-19. The culture ran for roughly ten days, and then CD4+ T cells were isolated. Two doses of BNT162b2 or mRNA-1273 vaccine were administered to participants. These receptors have no known antigen. The data were produced by immunoSEQ multiplex PCR, yet TCRdb's version contains in-frame clones alone and is incomplete. The sample has 40,000 to 50,000 clones; about three quarters are singletons. The specimen comprised CD4+ T cells from PBMCs cultured without peptide, sampled after COVID-19 vaccination. The receptors were gathered from a human donor who received a COVID-19 vaccine.

This clone was counted a few times. The chain employs TRBV19 and TRBJ1-5; D unresolved. CDR1 is LNHDA and CDR2 is SQIVND in the germline V gene (reference sequence). Trimming stripped 7 bases from V and 1 base from J, with 14 bases between. There are 15 residues in the CDR3. The DNA for the CDR3 is TGTGCCAGTACAACCTCCGGAGGGAGCAATCAGCCCCAGCATTTT. Protein sequence: CASTTSGGSNQPQHF.

The sample holds a few counts of this clone. The rearrangement links TRBV6-5 to TRBJ1-2; the D gene is possibly TRBD1 (6 bases). This CDR3 contains 12 residues. Trimming pared 7 bases from V and 7 bases from J, leaving 13 bases between. Germline V gene data show CDR1 as MNHEY and CDR2 as SVGAGI. The CDR3 DNA reads TGTGCCAGCAACGATTACAGGGTTGGCTACACCTTC. The encoded protein is CASNDYRVGYTF.

The rearrangement uses TRBV6-1 and TRBJ1-2; D is uncertain. V was cut by 3 bases and J by 4 bases, with 9 bases left in between. In germline, CDR1 is MNHNS, CDR2 SASEGT. The CDR3 is 13 residues long. For the CDR3, the DNA is TGTGCCAGCAGTGACCCGGGGAGCTATGGCTACACCTTC. Amino acid sequence: CASSDPGSYGYTF.

The chain joins TRBV5-1 to TRBJ2-7; 8 bases align to TRBD2. In germline, CDR1 is SGHRS, CDR2 YFSETQ. The CDR3 runs to 14 residues. The V and J ends lost 1 base and 4 bases, in that order; junction bases with no gene match: 4. The DNA for the CDR3 is TGCGCCAGCAGCTTGAGTAGCGGGGCGTACGAGCAGTACTTC. It encodes CASSLSSGAYEQYF.

V is TRBV6-6 and J is TRBJ2-3, with 8 bases aligning to TRBD2. This CDR3 is 15 amino acids long. The trim removed 3 bases at V and 2 bases at J, leaving 4 bases unmatched. Germline V gives CDR1 MNHNY, CDR2 SVGAGI (reference sequence). CDR3 bases: TGTGCCAGCAGTTATTTGACTAGCGCCACAGATACGCAGTATTTT. This sequence encodes CASSYLTSATDTQYF.

This clone has a handful of counts. The CDR3 loop reads CASRQGFEQYF. As DNA, the CDR3 is TGTGCCAGCAGACAGGGTTTCGAGCAGTACTTC. This sequence joins TRBV6-5 and TRBJ2-7; D is perhaps TRBD1 (6 bases). The CDR3 is made up of 11 amino acids. The ends were cut back, 6 bases at V and 6 bases at J, with 9 bases in the middle. CDR1 is MNHEY and CDR2 is SVGAGI in the germline V gene.

The gene calls are TRBV6-4 and TRBJ1-2; 9 positions match TRBD1. The trim removed 10 bases at V and 5 bases at J, leaving 23 bases unmatched. The CDR3 is made up of 18 amino acids. Germline CDR1 MRHNA, CDR2 SNTAGT. CDR3 protein: CATRSSGTGHTRPYGYTF. For the CDR3, the DNA is TGTGCCACCAGAAGTTCCGGGACAGGGCACACCCGCCCTTATGGCTACACCTTC.

The genes are TRBV19 and TRBJ2-7; TRBD2 might be the D (5 bases). Trimming took off 7 bases at V and 3 bases at J, with 13 bases between the two ends. This CDR3 is 13 amino acids long. CDR1 is LNHDA and CDR2 is SQIVND in the germline V gene (reference sequence). The DNA of the CDR3 is TGTGCCAGTATTCGGGGAACCCACTACGAGCAGTACTTC. Translation: CASIRGTHYEQYF.

V usage is TRBV3-1 (or the pseudogene TRBV3-2) and J usage is TRBJ1-1, with a tentative D call TRBD1 (5 bases). The CDR3 is 15 amino acids. Trimming left V 4 bases short and J 0 bases short, with 12 bases between. Germline values: CDR1 LGHDT, CDR2 YNNKEL (reference sequence). CDR3 protein: CASSPDTTMNTEAFF. The DNA for the CDR3 is TGTGCCAGCAGCCCGGACACAACCATGAACACTGAAGCTTTCTTT.

The J gene is TRBJ1-5, the V gene TRBV19, with D hard to call. The CDR3 is made up of 15 amino acids. CDR1 is LNHDA, CDR2 SQIVND, per germline (reference sequence). Trimming took off 1 base at V and 0 bases at J, with 7 bases between the two ends. The CDR3 nucleotides are TGTGCCAGTAGTATAGCGCACTATAGCAATCAGCCCCAGCATTTT. This codes for CASSIAHYSNQPQHF.

This clone was seen a handful of times. This chain connects TRBV6-4 to TRBJ2-7; D is undetermined. The CDR3 consists of 11 residues. The ends were cut back, 5 bases at V and 2 bases at J, with 4 bases in the middle. CDR1 MRHNA and CDR2 SNTAGT come from the germline V gene. The CDR3: CASSKTYEQYF. The CDR3 DNA sequence: TGTGCCAGCAGTAAAACCTACGAGCAGTACTTC.

The chain uses TRBV11-2 and TRBJ2-7; D possibly corresponds to TRBD2 (5 bases). V gave up 1 base and J gave up 4 bases, with 14 bases separating them. CDR1 SGHAT and CDR2 FQNNGV come from the germline V gene. The CDR3 runs 15 residues. This chain's CDR3 is CASSLAPSEVYEQYF. CDR3 nucleotide sequence: TGTGCCAGCAGCTTAGCACCATCGGAGGTTTACGAGCAGTACTTC.

This clone was counted a few times. The chain carries TRBV6-5 and TRBJ2-2, with 7 bases lining up with TRBD1. The ends lost 6 bases at V and 1 base at J; junction bases unmatched: 5. From germline, CDR1 is MNHEY and CDR2 SVGAGI. The CDR3 has 15 residues. The CDR3 DNA reads as TGTGCCAGCAGGTCCGGGACAGTGAACACCGGGGAGCTGTTTTTT. It is translated as CASRSGTVNTGELFF.

The chain employs TRBV6-4 and TRBJ2-3; 9 nucleotides agree with TRBD2. CDR3 length: 16 amino acids. CDR1 and CDR2 (germline): MRHNA, SNTAGT. V was pared by 5 bases and J by 2 bases, with 8 bases of the junction left unmatched. The CDR3 sequence is CASSTTTSGITDTQYF. DNA for the CDR3: TGTGCCAGCAGTACTACGACTAGCGGAATCACAGATACGCAGTATTTT.

J is TRBJ2-5 and V is TRBV3-1 (or the pseudogene TRBV3-2); D gene uncertain. This CDR3 is built from 12 residues. Trimming shortened V by 2 bases and J by 5 bases, and 6 bases separated the two germline ends. Germline V lookup: CDR1 LGHDT, CDR2 YNNKEL (reference sequence). The CDR3 bases are TGTGCCAGCAGCCAAAACGGGGAGACCCAGTACTTC. As protein: CASSQNGETQYF.

The chain has TRBV3-1 (or the pseudogene TRBV3-2) and TRBJ1-1, with 7 bases aligning to TRBD1. Germline V gene data show CDR1 as LGHDT and CDR2 as YNNKEL (reference sequence). Trimming cost V 0 bases and J 1 base; bases outside gene matches: 14. This CDR3 comprises 19 residues. CDR3 sequence: CASSQETVPGGRANTEAFF. DNA of the CDR3: TGTGCCAGCAGCCAAGAGACGGTGCCAGGGGGACGAGCGAACACTGAAGCTTTCTTT.

The V call is TRBV5-6, the J call TRBJ2-2; tentatively, D is TRBD1 (5 bases). This CDR3 contains 14 residues. The germline V and J ends were trimmed by 4 bases and 2 bases, with 9 bases remaining between them. Germline-derived CDR1 and CDR2 are SGHDT and YYEEEE. The CDR3 sequence is CASSQTGNTGELFF. The CDR3 nucleotides read TGTGCCAGCAGCCAAACAGGAAACACCGGGGAGCTGTTTTTT.

This chain connects TRBV19 to TRBJ1-5; 10 bases line up with TRBD1. The junction had 8 bases not matched to a gene; V was cut back by 5 bases and J by 4 bases. Germline V lookup: CDR1 LNHDA, CDR2 SQIVND (reference sequence). The CDR3 is made up of 16 amino acids. The CDR3 spells CASSSPGQGPNQPQHF. The CDR3 nucleotides read TGTGCCAGTAGTTCTCCGGGACAGGGGCCTAATCAGCCCCAGCATTTT. The full variable domain, completed using reference TRBV19 and TRBJ1-5, is DGGITQSPKYLFRKEGQNVTLSCEQNLNHDAMYWYRQDPGQGLRLIYYSQIVNDFQKGDIAEGYSVSREKKESFPLTVTSAQKNPTAFYLCASSSPGQGPNQPQHFGDGTRLSIL.